The present T cell receptor (beta chain) was sequenced within a study of blood T cell repertoires in COVID-19. Study-level background: PBMCs, B-cell-depleted T cells, or T cells provided the cDNA or gDNA that made up the material.

Clones were read by immunoSEQ multiplex PCR, and TCRdb kept only the in-frame ones, dropping some. This sample has roughly 100,000 clones; 82% occur once, and the top ten carry about 18%. This clone was picked up a small number of times. The V gene's germline CDR1 is LGHDT and CDR2 YNNKEL (reference sequence). This CDR3 region has 12 residues. V shed 0 bases and J shed 4 bases, with 4 bases lying between them. This clonotype was obtained from a man aged 80 or over with acute or convalescent COVID-19. This chain connects TRBV3-1 (or the pseudogene TRBV3-2) to TRBJ2-7; D not certain. The material sequenced was peripheral blood. The CDR3 coding sequence is TGTGCCAGCAGCCAAGAAGAGTACGAGCAGTACTTC. This translates into CASSQEEYEQYF.